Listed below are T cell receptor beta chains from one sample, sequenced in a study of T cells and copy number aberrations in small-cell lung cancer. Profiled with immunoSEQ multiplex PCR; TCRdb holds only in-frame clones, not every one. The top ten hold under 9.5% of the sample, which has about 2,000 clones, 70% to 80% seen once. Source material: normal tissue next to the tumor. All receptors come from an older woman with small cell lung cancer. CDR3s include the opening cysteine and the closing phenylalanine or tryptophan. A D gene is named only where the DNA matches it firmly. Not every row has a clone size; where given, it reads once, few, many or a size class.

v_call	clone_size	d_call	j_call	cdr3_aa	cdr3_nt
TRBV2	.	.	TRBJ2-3	CASSASLGTGSTDTQYF	TGTGCCAGCAGCGCTTCCCTAGGGACGGGGAGCACAGATACGCAGTATTTT
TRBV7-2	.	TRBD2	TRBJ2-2	CASSFRLADTGELFF	TGTGCCAGCAGCTTCCGTCTAGCGGACACCGGGGAGCTGTTTTTT
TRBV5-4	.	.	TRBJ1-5	CASSLGSGWYQPQHF	TGTGCCAGCAGCTTGGGGTCGGGGTGGTATCAGCCCCAGCATTTT
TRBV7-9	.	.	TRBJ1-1	CAWVKSGFGAEAFF	TGTGCCTGGGTGAAATCCGGATTCGGGGCTGAAGCTTTCTTT
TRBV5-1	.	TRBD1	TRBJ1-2	CASSGTGLYGYTF	TGCGCCAGTTCCGGGACAGGGCTCTATGGCTACACCTTC
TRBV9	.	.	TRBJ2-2	CASSSRDPGTGELFF	TGTGCCAGCAGCTCCCGGGACCCGGGCACCGGGGAGCTGTTTTTT
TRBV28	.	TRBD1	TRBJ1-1	CASSTEQGENTEAFF	TGTGCCAGCAGTACGGAACAGGGGGAGAACACTGAAGCTTTCTTT
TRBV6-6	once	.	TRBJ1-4	CASSPGLEKLFF	TGTGCCAGCTCTCCGGGGTTAGAAAAACTGTTTTTT
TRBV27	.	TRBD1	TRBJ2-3	CASSTGTATDTQYF	TGTGCCAGCAGTACGGGGACAGCCACAGATACGCAGTATTTT
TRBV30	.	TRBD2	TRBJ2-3	CAWSRGGSTDTQYF	TGTGCCTGGAGTCGGGGGGGTAGCACAGATACGCAGTATTTT
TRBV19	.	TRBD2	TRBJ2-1	CASSISGRFNEQFF	TGTGCCAGTAGTATAAGCGGGAGGTTCAATGAGCAGTTCTTC
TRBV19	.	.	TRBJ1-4	CASRAGGGEKLFF	TGTGCCAGTAGGGCAGGAGGGGGTGAAAAACTGTTTTTT
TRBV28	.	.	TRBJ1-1	CASSPRQVGAFF	TGTGCCAGCAGTCCAAGACAGGTCGGAGCTTTCTTT
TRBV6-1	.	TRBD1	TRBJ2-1	CASSEGSLQGAQEQFF	TGTGCCAGCAGTGAAGGTTCCTTACAGGGGGCGCAGGAGCAGTTCTTC
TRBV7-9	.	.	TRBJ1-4	CASSLIGREKLFF	TGTGCCAGCAGCTTAATCGGTAGGGAAAAACTGTTTTTT
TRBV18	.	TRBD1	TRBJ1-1	CASSPSRGQRGPMNTEAFF	TGTGCCAGCTCACCCAGTCGGGGACAGCGAGGGCCCATGAACACTGAAGCTTTCTTT
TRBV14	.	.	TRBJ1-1	CASSQVARQDYTEAFF	TGTGCCAGCAGCCAAGTTGCTAGGCAGGATTACACTGAAGCTTTCTTT
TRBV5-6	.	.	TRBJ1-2	CASTPGDAYGYTF	TGTGCCAGCACCCCTGGGGACGCCTATGGCTACACCTTC
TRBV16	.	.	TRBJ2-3	CASSQLVDSQYF	TGTGCCAGCAGCCAACTAGTCGATTCGCAGTATTTT
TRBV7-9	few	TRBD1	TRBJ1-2	CASSRGTGTTWGYTF	TGTGCCAGCAGTAGAGGGACAGGGACAACTTGGGGCTACACCTTC
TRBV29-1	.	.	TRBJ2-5	CSVASGAERQETQYF	TGCAGCGTTGCGTCGGGCGCAGAGCGACAAGAGACCCAGTACTTC
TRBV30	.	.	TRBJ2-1	CAWSVLSYEQFF	TGTGCCTGGAGTGTACTTTCCTATGAGCAGTTCTTC
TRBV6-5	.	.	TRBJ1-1	CASRNTRNTEAFF	TGTGCCAGCAGGAACACAAGGAACACTGAAGCTTTCTTT